The 19 T cell receptor beta chains reported below all come from one sample, sequenced in a study of T cell repertoires in aging, cancer and after chemotherapy. Rearranged V-D-J TRB sequences were amplified with a mixed TRB-A/B primer pool. TCRdb itself ran the multiplex PCR reads through MiXCR, one entry per CDR3 protein. This table has roughly 8,600 distinct CDR3 sequences, about 30% appearing once. The template was genomic DNA from peripheral blood, not RNA. Sequences were obtained from blood. The receptors were gathered from a human donor in good health.

There are a few counts of this clonotype. The chain links TRBV6-5 to TRBJ2-5; 9 positions match TRBD2. Germline CDR1 and CDR2: MNHEY and SVGAGI. This CDR3 is built from 14 residues. J gave up 5 bases and V 5 bases, and 6 bases lay outside the gene matches. CDR3 in amino acids: CASSGRGGGETQYF. The CDR3 DNA is TGTGCCAGCAGTGGACGCGGGGGGGGCGAGACCCAGTACTTC.

The chain joins TRBV20-1 to TRBJ2-7; D tentatively reads TRBD1 or TRBD2 (5 bases each). Germline V gene lookup returns CDR1 DFQATT and CDR2 SNEGSKA (reference sequence). This CDR3 comprises 13 residues. Trimming cost V 5 bases and J 7 bases, with 18 bases left between them. The CDR3 region is CSAQPRGRPEQYF. DNA of the CDR3: TGCAGTGCTCAGCCCCGGGGACGCCCGGAGCAGTACTTC.

The genes are TRBV12-3 or TRBV12-4 and TRBJ2-5, with D possibly being TRBD1 or TRBD2 (5 bases each). This CDR3 spans 13 amino acids. Trimming removed 4 bases from V and 3 bases from J, with 9 bases in between. CDR3 nucleotides: TGTGCCAGCAGTTCGGGACCCGAAGAGACCCAGTACTTC. Its protein product is CASSSGPEETQYF.

By share, this clonotype counts as medium-sized. J is TRBJ2-2 and V is TRBV15; 7 nucleotides align to TRBD1. V gave up 5 bases and J gave up 4 bases; unmatched junction bases: 10. The germline gives CDR1 LNHNV, CDR2 YYDKDF (reference sequence). This CDR3 has 16 residues. CDR3 sequence: CATSGPETGRTGELFF. CDR3 sequence (DNA): TGTGCCACCAGCGGGCCCGAGACAGGGCGCACCGGGGAGCTGTTTTTT.

On this clonotype: One junction end does not reproduce the germline sequence, and a read error may be involved. The V and J genes are TRBV4-3 and TRBJ1-6; D not resolved. The CDR3 consists of 14 residues. Germline-derived CDR1 and CDR2 are LGHNA and YSLEER. DNA for the CDR3: TGTGCCAGCAGCCAAGATCAGGAGGGTTCACCCCTCCACTTT. Its protein is CASSQDQEGSPLHF.

Regarding this clonotype: Since a much larger clone is just one base distant, this may be a read error. The rearrangement uses TRBV5-6 and TRBJ2-1; D uncertain. The V gene lost 2 bases and the J gene lost 10 bases, with 13 bases spanning the gap. The CDR3 is 13 residues long. In germline, CDR1 is SGHDT, CDR2 YYEEEE. The CDR3 coding sequence is TGTGCCAGCAGCTTAGCCACACCATACGAGCAGTTCTTC. The encoded protein is CASSLATPYEQFF.

As concerns this clonotype: An end of the junction differs from the germline gene, which may be a read error. The chain employs TRBV4-2 and TRBJ1-6; weak D call: TRBD1 (6 bases). The CDR3 has 15 amino acids. The germline gives CDR1 LGHNA, CDR2 YNFKEQ. This chain's CDR3 is CASSQDPGAPSPLHF. The CDR3 DNA follows: TGCGCCAGCAGCCAAGATCCAGGGGCGCCTTCACCCCTCCACTTT.

This clonotype came up a few times. The germline gene is not matched at one end of the junction; a read error may be the cause. The chain has TRBV5-6 and TRBJ2-1; D is undetermined. CDR1 and CDR2 (germline): SGHDT, YYEEEE. The CDR3 totals 14 residues. CDR3 sequence reads: CASSLSGSYNEQFF. CDR3 DNA: TGCGCCAGCAGCCTTTCCGGGTCCTACAATGAGCAGTTCTTC.

The chain links TRBV7-2 to TRBJ1-5; TRBD1 might be the D (6 bases). Germline assignment: CDR1 SGHTA and CDR2 FQGNSA. Trimming removed 0 bases at V and 4 bases at J, with 10 bases between. This CDR3 contains 15 residues. This CDR3 is CASSLAGGPNQPQHF. CDR3 coding DNA: TGTGCCAGCAGCTTAGCCGGGGGGCCTAATCAGCCCCAGCATTTT.

This clonotype was detected a few times. This sequence joins TRBV6-5 and TRBJ2-1; D is possibly TRBD1 (6 bases). Germline-derived CDR1 and CDR2 are MNHEY and SVGAGI. V lost 2 bases and J 10 bases, leaving 18 bases between the germline ends. CDR3 length: 15 residues. DNA for the CDR3: TGTGCCAGCAGTTACCATGGGCAGGGGAGAACGGAGCAGTTCTTC. Translation gives CASSYHGQGRTEQFF.

This CDR3 is CASRSEVGYGYTF. In nucleotides, the CDR3 is TGTGCCAGCAGATCTGAAGTGGGCTATGGCTACACCTTC. The rearrangement joins TRBV12-3 or TRBV12-4 to TRBJ1-2; D gene unclear. CDR3 length equals 13 residues. V gave up 6 bases and J gave up 4 bases, with 12 bases separating them.

This clonotype showed up just a few times. The V and J genes are TRBV6-5 and TRBJ2-1; 8 bases align to TRBD1. The CDR3 loop spans 22 amino acids. The germline CDR1 and CDR2 sequences are MNHEY and SVGAGI. V was pared by 2 bases and J by 0 bases, with 21 bases of the junction left unmatched. CDR3: CASSYAVTPDRVAQSSYNEQFF. In DNA form, the CDR3 reads TGTGCCAGCAGTTACGCGGTCACTCCGGACAGGGTGGCCCAGAGCTCCTACAATGAGCAGTTCTTC.

The sample holds a few counts of this clonotype. The chain carries TRBV18 and TRBJ2-7, with TRBD1 matching over 9 bases. With 5 bases clipped from V and 6 bases from J, the junction kept 8 bases outside the gene matches. Per germline, CDR1 KGHSH and CDR2 LQKENI. The CDR3 sequence is 14 residues long. CDR3 DNA: TGTGCCAGCTCAGGGGACAGGGAATGGCGCGAGCAGTACTTC. This gives the protein CASSGDREWREQYF.

Only a few counts were recorded for this clonotype. The V call is TRBV18, the J call TRBJ2-2, with D tentatively TRBD2 (6 bases). With 8 bases removed from V and 4 bases from J, the gap between germline ends came to 23 bases. This CDR3 contains 17 residues. Germline V gene data show CDR1 as KGHSH and CDR2 as LQKENI. The CDR3 nucleotides are TGTGCCAGCAGTGAGTTGGGGTTTCGGGGGATCACCGGGGAGCTGTTTTTT. Translation gives CASSELGFRGITGELFF.

This clonotype has only a few counts. The chain carries TRBV6-5 and TRBJ2-3, with D possibly called TRBD1 or TRBD2 (7 bases each). V was shortened by 8 bases and J by 4 bases, with 22 bases between the two germline ends. CDR1 is MNHEY, CDR2 SVGAGI, per germline. The CDR3 consists of 16 residues. The CDR3 DNA reads TGTGCCAGCTTTCCAGGGGGGGGCGAGGCTTCAGATACGCAGTATTTT. Protein: CASFPGGGEASDTQYF.

This clonotype was recorded a few times. The rearrangement joins TRBV6-2 or TRBV6-3 to TRBJ2-5, with D tentatively TRBD2 (6 bases). Trimming left V 6 bases short and J 7 bases short, with 30 bases between. Germline CDR1 reads MNHEY; CDR2 reads SVGEGT. The CDR3 runs to 18 residues. The CDR3 sequence: CASSPVVWGSGFTRTQYF. The CDR3 region has the DNA TGTGCCAGCAGCCCCGTGGTTTGGGGCAGCGGGTTTACACGGACCCAGTACTTC.

The chain uses TRBV7-9 and TRBJ2-7; D unclear. There are 14 residues in the CDR3. Looked up from germline, CDR1 is SEHNR and CDR2 is FQNEAQ (reference sequence). V was cut by 3 bases and J by 4 bases, with 13 bases left in between. The CDR3 loop reads CASSLAETRYEQYF. The CDR3 DNA sequence: TGTGCCAGCAGCTTGGCCGAGACAAGATACGAGCAGTACTTC. The complete variable domain, with remaining parts taken from reference TRBV7-9 and TRBJ2-7, reads DTGVSQNPRHKITKRGQNVTFRCDPISEHNRLYWYRQTLGQGPEFLTYFQNEAQLEKSRLLSDRFSAERPKGSFSTLEIQRTEQGDSAMYLCASSLAETRYEQYFGPGTRLTVT.

The chain links TRBV7-9 to TRBJ1-1, with 7 bases identical to TRBD1. This CDR3 is built from 15 residues. V shed 1 base, J shed 1 base, and the junction held 3 bases outside the gene matches. Germline V gene data show CDR1 as SEHNR and CDR2 as FQNEAQ (reference sequence). CDR3 DNA sequence: TGTGCCAGCAGCTTAGAAGGGACAGCGAACACTGAAGCTTTCTTT. It encodes CASSLEGTANTEAFF.

By sample fraction, this clonotype is large. The chain employs TRBV29-1 and TRBJ2-3; a weak D match, TRBD1 (6 bases). The V gene's germline CDR1 is SQVTM and CDR2 ANQGSEA. This CDR3 contains 14 residues. V lost 3 bases and J lost 4, with 14 bases in between. The chain's CDR3 is CSVDITGRSDTQYF. In DNA, the CDR3 is TGCAGCGTTGACATCACAGGGAGATCAGATACGCAGTATTTT.